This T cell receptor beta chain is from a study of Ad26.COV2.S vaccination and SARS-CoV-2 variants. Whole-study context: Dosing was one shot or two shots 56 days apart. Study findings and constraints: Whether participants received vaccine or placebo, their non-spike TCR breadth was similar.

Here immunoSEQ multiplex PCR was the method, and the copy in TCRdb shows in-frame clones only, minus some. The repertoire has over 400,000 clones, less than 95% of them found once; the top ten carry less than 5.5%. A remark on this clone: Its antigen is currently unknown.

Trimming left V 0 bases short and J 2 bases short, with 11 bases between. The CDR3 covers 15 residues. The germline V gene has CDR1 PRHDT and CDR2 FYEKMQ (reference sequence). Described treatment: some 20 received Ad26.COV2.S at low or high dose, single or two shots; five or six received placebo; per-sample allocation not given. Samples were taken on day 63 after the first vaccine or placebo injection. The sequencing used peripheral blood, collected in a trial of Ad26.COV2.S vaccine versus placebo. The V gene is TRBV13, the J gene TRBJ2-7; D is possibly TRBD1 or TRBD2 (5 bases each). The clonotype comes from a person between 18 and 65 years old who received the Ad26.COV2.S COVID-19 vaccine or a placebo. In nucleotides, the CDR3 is TGTGCCAGCAGCTTAGGGGGGGTGGGCCCCTACGAGCAGTACTTC. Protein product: CASSLGGVGPYEQYF.